This entry lists 32 T cell receptor beta chains sequenced from one sample in a study of blood T cell repertoires in COVID-19. Assay used: immunoSEQ multiplex PCR; TCRdb lists only in-frame clones, some missing. Of hundreds of thousands of clones listed, around 88% are singletons. Source material: PBMCs or T cells enriched from blood (not recorded which). These TCRs come from a woman between 45 and 60 years old who had recovered from COVID-19.

CDR3 region: CASSIPLAGPYEQYF. The DNA of the CDR3 is TGTGCCAGTAGTATACCCCTAGCGGGGCCCTACGAGCAGTACTTC. The chain employs TRBV19 and TRBJ2-7; TRBD2 matches 9 bases. Germline V CDR1 and CDR2: LNHDA, SQIVND (reference sequence). CDR3 size: 15 residues. V lost 2 bases to trimming and J lost 2 bases; unmatched junction nucleotides: 4.

The V gene is TRBV2, the J gene TRBJ2-1, with 13 bases identical to TRBD2. Germline CDR1 is SNHLY and CDR2 is FYNNEI. V lost 3 bases, J lost 6 bases, and 11 bases stayed unmatched. The CDR3 runs to 18 residues. CDR3 DNA sequence: TGTGCCAGCAGTGAGAGTAGGACTAGCGGGAGAGGGGCCAATGAGCAGTTCTTC. Its protein product is CASSESRTSGRGANEQFF.

V usage is TRBV4-2 and J usage is TRBJ1-1; D may be TRBD1 (6 bases). The germline gives CDR1 LGHNA, CDR2 YNFKEQ. The V and J ends lost 3 bases and 0 bases respectively, with 11 bases between them. The CDR3 runs 15 residues. The CDR3 protein is CASSHHRQVNTEAFF. The CDR3 nucleotides are TGTGCCAGCAGCCATCACAGACAGGTGAACACTGAAGCTTTCTTT.

V gene TRBV7-8 combines with J gene TRBJ2-7; a possible D gene is TRBD1 (6 bases). V lost 5 bases and J 3 bases, leaving 8 bases between the germline ends. CDR1 and CDR2 from the germline V gene are SGHVS and FQNEAQ. CDR3 size: 12 residues. The CDR3 is CASSRDNYEQYF. In DNA, the CDR3 is TGTGCCAGCAGCCGGGACAACTACGAGCAGTACTTC. The full variable domain, rest sourced from reference TRBV7-8 and TRBJ2-7, is GAGVSQSPRYKVAKRGQDVALRCDPISGHVSLFWYQQALGQGPEFLTYFQNEAQLDKSGLPSDRFFAERPEGSVSTLKIQRTQQEDSAVYLCASSRDNYEQYFGPGTRLTVT.

V and J are TRBV12-3 or TRBV12-4 and TRBJ1-5, with D unresolved. Trimming pared 3 bases from V and 5 bases from J, leaving 8 bases between. The CDR3 has 13 amino acids. CDR3 protein: CASSFSSDQPQHF. Written as DNA, the CDR3 is TGTGCCAGCAGTTTTTCCTCCGATCAGCCCCAGCATTTT.

This rearrangement joins TRBV5-6 to TRBJ1-2, with a tentative D call TRBD1 (6 bases). There are 12 residues in the CDR3. The V gene's germline CDR1 is SGHDT and CDR2 YYEEEE. Trimming shortened V by 7 bases and J by 8 bases, and 15 bases separated the two germline ends. CDR3 in DNA: TGTGCCAGCCATCAGGGGCTGGGAGGCTACACCTTC. Its protein product is CASHQGLGGYTF. Together with reference TRBV5-6 and TRBJ1-2, the CDR3 gives the full variable domain: DAGVTQSPTHLIKTRGQQVTLRCSPKSGHDTVSWYQQALGQGPQFIFQYYEEEERQRGNFPDRFSGHQFPNYSSELNVNALLLGDSALYLCASHQGLGGYTFGSGTRLTVV.

The V and J genes are TRBV30 and TRBJ1-4, with D perhaps matching TRBD1 (6 bases). CDR1 GTSNPN and CDR2 SVGIG come from the germline V gene (reference sequence). V was pared by 5 bases and J by 4 bases, with 11 bases between. CDR3 size: 13 residues. In DNA form, the CDR3 reads TGTGCCTGGGGGGACACCGGTAATGAAAAACTGTTTTTT. This codes for CAWGDTGNEKLFF.

This clone is a singleton in its sample. V gene TRBV4-3 combines with J gene TRBJ1-1; D is uncertain. This CDR3 has 14 residues. V lost 0 bases and J 0 bases, leaving 5 bases between the germline ends. CDR1 and CDR2 (germline): LGHNA, YSLEER. The CDR3 DNA is TGCGCCAGCAGCCAAGATCTCCTGAACACTGAAGCTTTCTTT. This encodes CASSQDLLNTEAFF.

This rearrangement joins TRBV14 to TRBJ1-2; 11 bases fit TRBD1. CDR1 SGHDN and CDR2 FVKESK come from the germline V gene. The CDR3 sequence is 15 residues long. V was pared by 2 bases and J by 8 bases, with 7 bases of the junction left unmatched. This chain's CDR3 is CASSQYPGTGGGYTF. The CDR3 nucleotides are TGTGCCAGCAGCCAATATCCCGGGACAGGGGGAGGCTACACCTTC.

This clone was picked up one time. This sequence joins TRBV10-1 and TRBJ2-2; the match to TRBD1 covers 10 bases. V lost 5 bases and J lost 7; bases outside the gene matches: 7. Germline V CDR1 and CDR2: WNHNN, SYGVQD (reference sequence). The CDR3 runs 15 residues. The CDR3 DNA reads TGCGCCAGCAGTTCCCGACAGGGGGCGAGCGGGGAGCTGTTTTTT. This encodes CASSSRQGASGELFF.

The chain employs TRBV7-3 and TRBJ1-1; D not resolved. V was trimmed by 2 bases and J by 7 bases, leaving 8 bases between them. Per the germline V gene, CDR1 is SGHTA and CDR2 is FQGTGA. The CDR3 runs 12 residues. This CDR3 reads CASSLGTVEAFF. DNA of the CDR3: TGTGCCAGCAGCTTAGGTACGGTTGAAGCTTTCTTT.

The gene calls are TRBV2 and TRBJ2-3; D is unresolved. This CDR3 is built from 13 residues. The ends were cut back, 6 bases at V and 2 bases at J, with 9 bases in the middle. CDR1 and CDR2 from the germline V gene are SNHLY and FYNNEI. The CDR3 loop is CASRRSITDTQYF. In DNA form, the CDR3 reads TGTGCCAGCAGACGGTCGATCACAGATACGCAGTATTTT.

Here the CDR3 DNA reads TGTGCCAGCAGTTTTGAAGGGGCCCCCGCTAACTATGGCTACACCTTC. It translates to CASSFEGAPANYGYTF. This rearrangement joins TRBV28 to TRBJ1-2; possibly TRBD1 for D (5 bases). Germline V CDR1 and CDR2: MDHEN, SYDVKM. CDR3 length: 16 amino acids. V lost 3 bases and J lost 0, with 14 bases in between.

CDR3 residues: CASSLKGTQGDEQFF. The CDR3 nucleotides are TGTGCCAGCAGCTTGAAGGGTACGCAGGGGGATGAGCAGTTCTTC. The V gene is TRBV5-6, the J gene TRBJ2-1, with TRBD1 matching over 7 bases. Germline lookup yields CDR1 SGHDT and CDR2 YYEEEE. The CDR3 covers 15 residues. The J segment lost 8 bases and the V segment lost 1 base, leaving 9 bases of the junction unmatched.

This chain uses TRBV10-3 with TRBJ2-7; the D gene is possibly TRBD2 (6 bases). CDR1 and CDR2 from the germline V gene are ENHRY and SYGVKD. Trimming stripped 0 bases from V and 2 bases from J, with 11 bases between. The CDR3 runs 15 residues. CDR3 DNA sequence: TGTGCCATCAGTGAGTCTAGCGGAGGCCCCTACGAGCAGTACTTC. Amino acid sequence: CAISESSGGPYEQYF.

V is TRBV5-6 and J is TRBJ1-5, with 7 bases aligning to TRBD1. The CDR3 loop spans 16 amino acids. V lost 1 base to trimming and J lost 0 bases; unmatched junction nucleotides: 4. Germline CDR1 and CDR2: SGHDT and YYEEEE. DNA of the CDR3: TGTGCCAGCAGCTTGCGGGGACAGAGTAGCAATCAGCCCCAGCATTTT. Its protein is CASSLRGQSSNQPQHF.

CDR3 protein: CASSYEAGGRYNEQFF. In nucleotides, the CDR3 is TGTGCCAGCAGTTATGAAGCGGGGGGCCGGTATAATGAGCAGTTCTTC. The rearrangement uses TRBV6-2 or TRBV6-3 and TRBJ2-1; 9 nucleotides align to TRBD2. J was trimmed by 7 bases and V by 3 bases; bases with no gene match: 10. Germline CDR1 is MNHEY and CDR2 is SVGEGT. CDR3 size: 16 residues.

The rearrangement links TRBV6-6 to TRBJ1-2, with TRBD1 matching over 7 bases. V gave up 6 bases and J gave up 7 bases; unmatched junction bases: 8. CDR1 MNHNY and CDR2 SVGAGI come from the germline V gene (reference sequence). The length of the CDR3 is 13 residues. CDR3 in amino acids: CASSRQGFGGYTF. Here the CDR3 DNA reads TGTGCCAGCAGCCGACAGGGTTTCGGTGGCTACACCTTC.

This rearrangement joins TRBV27 to TRBJ1-1, with D possibly being TRBD1 (5 bases). The V end was cut by 6 bases, the J end by 0 bases, with 23 bases between. In germline, CDR1 is MNHEY, CDR2 SMNVEV (reference sequence). This CDR3 is 18 amino acids long. The CDR3 here is CASRGTHTTRKMNTEAFF. CDR3 coding DNA: TGTGCCAGCAGGGGGACTCATACTACCCGTAAAATGAACACTGAAGCTTTCTTT.

This chain uses TRBV7-2 with TRBJ1-4; TRBD1 aligns across 8 bases. Looked up from germline, CDR1 is SGHTA and CDR2 is FQGNSA. J was trimmed by 5 bases and V by 5 bases; bases with no gene match: 7. The CDR3 is made up of 15 amino acids. CDR3 sequence (DNA): TGTGCCAGCAGCCCACAGGGGGGGGCAAATGAAAAACTGTTTTTT. Translation gives CASSPQGGANEKLFF.

This clone was counted a single time. The V gene is TRBV2, the J gene TRBJ2-7, with 14 bases aligning to TRBD2. V gave up 1 base and J gave up 3 bases; unmatched junction bases: 5. CDR3 length: 17 amino acids. Germline loops: CDR1 SNHLY, CDR2 FYNNEI. CDR3: CASSEEGLAGANYEQYF. Written as DNA, the CDR3 is TGTGCCAGCAGTGAAGAGGGACTAGCGGGAGCCAACTACGAGCAGTACTTC.

The gene calls are TRBV4-3 and TRBJ2-1; TRBD2 matches at 9 bases. The CDR3 contains 16 residues. CDR1 and CDR2 from the germline V gene are LGHNA and YSLEER. The J segment lost 0 bases and the V segment lost 1 base, leaving 1 base of the junction unmatched. The CDR3 spells CASSQVSGSSYNEQFF. The CDR3 DNA sequence: TGCGCCAGCAGCCAAGTTAGCGGGAGCTCCTACAATGAGCAGTTCTTC.

This CDR3 reads CASSQDRNYGYTF. DNA of the CDR3: TGTGCCAGCAGCCAGGACAGAAACTATGGCTACACCTTC. This chain links TRBV11-2 with TRBJ1-2, with D possibly TRBD1 on 6 matching bases. Per the germline V gene, CDR1 is SGHAT and CDR2 is FQNNGV. CDR3 length equals 13 residues. Trimming removed 5 bases at V and 2 bases at J, with 9 bases between.

This clone was detected once. The V gene is TRBV11-2, the J gene TRBJ2-7, with 7 bases aligning to TRBD1. The ends lost 5 bases at V and 4 bases at J; junction bases unmatched: 17. This CDR3 is built from 17 residues. From germline, CDR1 is SGHAT and CDR2 FQNNGV. The CDR3 spells CASSKSSALGDSYEQYF. CDR3 nucleotide sequence: TGTGCCAGCAGCAAGAGCTCTGCATTGGGGGACAGTTACGAGCAGTACTTC.

Notes on this clone: Relative to the germline gene, one junction end is altered; a read error may explain this. V and J are TRBV28 and TRBJ1-1; D remains unclear. Germline CDR1 reads MDHEN; CDR2 reads SYDVKM. The CDR3 runs to 12 residues. CDR3 DNA sequence: TGTGCCAGCAGTTTAAAGCCCCCCCGGGAAGAGTTT. Its protein is CASSLKPPREEF.

The CDR3 sequence: CASSQSGANTKRDYEQYF. As DNA, the CDR3 is TGTGCCAGCTCTCAGTCAGGGGCCAATACCAAACGAGACTACGAGCAGTACTTC. V usage is TRBV19 and J usage is TRBJ2-7; a possible D gene is TRBD1 (6 bases). The length of the CDR3 is 18 residues. The V and J ends lost 9 bases and 3 bases respectively, with 30 bases between them. Germline CDR1 reads LNHDA; CDR2 reads SQIVND (reference sequence).

Details on this clone: This same CDR3 is encoded by further DNA sequences in the sample. The chain combines TRBV7-2 with TRBJ2-5, with 7 bases fitting TRBD1. V lost 5 bases, J lost 5 bases, and 8 bases stayed unmatched. CDR1 SGHTA and CDR2 FQGNSA come from the germline V gene. The CDR3 loop spans 14 amino acids. This CDR3 is CASSLNRGRETQYF. The DNA for the CDR3 is TGTGCCAGCAGCCTAAACAGGGGTCGCGAGACCCAGTACTTC. The entire variable domain, with the rest obtained from reference TRBV7-2 and TRBJ2-5, is as follows: GAGVSQSPSNKVTEKGKDVELRCDPISGHTALYWYRQSLGQGLEFLIYFQGNSAPDKSGLPSDRFSAERTGGSVSTLTIQRTQQEDSAVYLCASSLNRGRETQYFGPGTRLLVL.

V gene TRBV11-3 combines with J gene TRBJ1-3, with TRBD1 identical over 7 bases. V lost 0 bases to trimming and J lost 0 bases; unmatched junction nucleotides: 5. Germline V gene lookup returns CDR1 SGHNT and CDR2 YENEEA. This CDR3 has 17 residues. The CDR3 loop is CASSLDGQVDSGNTIYF. The CDR3 bases are TGTGCCAGCAGCTTAGATGGACAGGTCGACTCTGGAAACACCATATATTTT. Combining the CDR3 with reference TRBV11-3 and TRBJ1-3 gives the whole variable domain EAGVVQSPRYKIIEKKQPVAFWCNPISGHNTLYWYLQNLGQGPELLIRYENEEAVDDSQLPKDRFSAERLKGVDSTLKIQPAELGDSAVYLCASSLDGQVDSGNTIYFGEGSWLTVV.

A few counts support this clone. As DNA, the CDR3 is TGTGCCAGCAGTTCCATGCGGACAGGGGGTGGCTACACCTTC. Translated, it gives CASSSMRTGGGYTF. This chain uses TRBV6-2 or TRBV6-3 with TRBJ1-2; 10 bases are a match to TRBD1. From germline, CDR1 is MNHEY and CDR2 SVGEGT. The CDR3 is made up of 14 amino acids. After removal of 4 bases from V and 7 bases from J, the junction contained 6 bases not matched to a gene.

The chain links TRBV6-1 to TRBJ1-2; 11 bases are a match to TRBD1. CDR1 and CDR2 (germline): MNHNS, SASEGT. This CDR3 contains 14 residues. Losses at the gene ends were 2 bases for V and 8 bases for J; bases not matched to a gene: 4. The CDR3 region has the DNA TGTGCCAGCAGTGAACCCGGACAGGGGGCGGGCTACACCTTC. This gives the protein CASSEPGQGAGYTF.

CDR3 loop: CASSRNRDPNEKLFF. DNA of the CDR3: TGTGCCAGCAGCCGAAACAGGGACCCTAATGAAAAACTGTTTTTT. The V and J genes are TRBV7-6 and TRBJ1-4; D might be TRBD1 (6 bases). The CDR3 has 15 amino acids. V was clipped by 5 bases and J by 3 bases, with 13 bases between them. Germline assignment: CDR1 SGHVS and CDR2 FNYEAQ. Full variable domain (missing parts from reference TRBV7-6 and TRBJ1-4): GAGVSQSPRYKVTKRGQDVALRCDPISGHVSLYWYRQALGQGPEFLTYFNYEAQQDKSGLPNDRFSAERPEGSISTLTIQRTEQRDSAMYRCASSRNRDPNEKLFFGSGTQLSVL.

The chain joins TRBV27 to TRBJ2-2; D unclear. CDR3 length: 14 residues. Per the germline V gene, CDR1 is MNHEY and CDR2 is SMNVEV (reference sequence). V gave up 7 bases and J gave up 0 bases, with 9 bases separating them. This CDR3 reads CASIKLPNTGELFF. The CDR3 nucleotides read TGTGCCAGCATAAAACTACCGAACACCGGGGAGCTGTTTTTT.